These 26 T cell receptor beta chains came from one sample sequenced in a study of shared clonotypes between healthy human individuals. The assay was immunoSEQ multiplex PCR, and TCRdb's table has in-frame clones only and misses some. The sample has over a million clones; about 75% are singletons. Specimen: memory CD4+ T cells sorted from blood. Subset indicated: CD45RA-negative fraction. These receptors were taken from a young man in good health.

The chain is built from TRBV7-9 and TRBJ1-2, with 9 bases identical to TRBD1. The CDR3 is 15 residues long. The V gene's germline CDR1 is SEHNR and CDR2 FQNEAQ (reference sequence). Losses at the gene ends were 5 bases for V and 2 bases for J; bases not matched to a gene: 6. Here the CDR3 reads CASSPFGTGNYGYTF. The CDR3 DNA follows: TGTGCCAGCAGCCCGTTCGGGACAGGGAACTATGGCTACACCTTC.

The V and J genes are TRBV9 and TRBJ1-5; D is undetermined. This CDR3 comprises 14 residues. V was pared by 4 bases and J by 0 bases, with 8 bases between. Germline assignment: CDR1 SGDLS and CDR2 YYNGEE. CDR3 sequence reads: CASSPYNSNQPQHF. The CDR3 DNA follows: TGTGCCAGCAGCCCTTATAATAGCAATCAGCCCCAGCATTTT.

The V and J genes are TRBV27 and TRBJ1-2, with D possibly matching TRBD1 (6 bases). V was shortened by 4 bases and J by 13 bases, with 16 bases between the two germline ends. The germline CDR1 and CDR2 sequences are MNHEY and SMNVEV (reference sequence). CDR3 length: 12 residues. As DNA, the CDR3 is TGTGCCAGCAGTTCGGTAGGGGGTTTGGCCACCTTC. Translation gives CASSSVGGLATF.

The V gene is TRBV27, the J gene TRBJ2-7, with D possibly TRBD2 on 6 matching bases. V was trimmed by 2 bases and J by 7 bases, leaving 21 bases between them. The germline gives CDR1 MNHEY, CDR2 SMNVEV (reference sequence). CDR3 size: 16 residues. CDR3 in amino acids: CASSLKGAGLLREQYF. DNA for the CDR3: TGTGCCAGCAGTTTAAAAGGGGCGGGGCTATTACGGGAGCAGTACTTC.

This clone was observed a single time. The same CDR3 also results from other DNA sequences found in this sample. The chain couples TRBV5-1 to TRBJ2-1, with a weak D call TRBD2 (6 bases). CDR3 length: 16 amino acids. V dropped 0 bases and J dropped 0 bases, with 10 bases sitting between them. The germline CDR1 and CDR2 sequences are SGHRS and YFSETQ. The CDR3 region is CASSLGLATSYNEQFF. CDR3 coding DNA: TGCGCCAGCAGCTTGGGGCTAGCGACCTCCTACAATGAGCAGTTCTTC.

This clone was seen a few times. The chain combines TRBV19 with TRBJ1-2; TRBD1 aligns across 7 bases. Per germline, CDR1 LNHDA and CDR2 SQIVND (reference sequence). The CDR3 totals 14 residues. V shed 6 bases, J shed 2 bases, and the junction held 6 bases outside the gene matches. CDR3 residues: CASRHGTANYGYTF. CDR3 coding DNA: TGTGCCAGTAGACACGGGACAGCGAACTATGGCTACACCTTC.

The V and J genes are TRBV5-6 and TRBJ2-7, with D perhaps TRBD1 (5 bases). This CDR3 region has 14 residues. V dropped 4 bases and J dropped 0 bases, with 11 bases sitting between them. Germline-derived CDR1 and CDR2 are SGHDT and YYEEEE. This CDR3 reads CASSGAENSYEQYF. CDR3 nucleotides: TGTGCCAGCAGCGGGGCAGAAAACTCCTACGAGCAGTACTTC.

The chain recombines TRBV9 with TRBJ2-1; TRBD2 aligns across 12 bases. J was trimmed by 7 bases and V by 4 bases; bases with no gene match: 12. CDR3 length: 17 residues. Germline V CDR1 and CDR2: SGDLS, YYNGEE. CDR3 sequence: CASSKRGLAGGRNEQFF. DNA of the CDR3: TGTGCCAGCAGCAAAAGGGGACTAGCGGGTGGGAGAAATGAGCAGTTCTTC.

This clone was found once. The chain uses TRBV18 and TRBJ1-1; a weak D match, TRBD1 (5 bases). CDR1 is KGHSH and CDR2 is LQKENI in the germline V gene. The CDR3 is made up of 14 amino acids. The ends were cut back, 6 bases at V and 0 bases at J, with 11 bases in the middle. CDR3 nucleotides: TGTGCCAGCTCTAAGACAGAAATGAACACTGAAGCTTTCTTT. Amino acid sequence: CASSKTEMNTEAFF.

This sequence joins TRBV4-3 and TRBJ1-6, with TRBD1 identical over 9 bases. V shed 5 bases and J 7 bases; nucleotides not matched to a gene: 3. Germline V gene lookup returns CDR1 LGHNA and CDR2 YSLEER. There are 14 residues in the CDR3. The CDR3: CASSATGGNSPLHF. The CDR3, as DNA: TGCGCCAGCAGCGCAACAGGGGGCAATTCACCCCTCCACTTT.

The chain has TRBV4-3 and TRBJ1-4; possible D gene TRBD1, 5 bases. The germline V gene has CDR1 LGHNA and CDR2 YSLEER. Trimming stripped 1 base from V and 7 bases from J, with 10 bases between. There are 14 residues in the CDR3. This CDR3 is CASSQGGKSEKLFF. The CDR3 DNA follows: TGCGCCAGCAGCCAAGGGGGGAAGAGTGAAAAACTGTTTTTT.

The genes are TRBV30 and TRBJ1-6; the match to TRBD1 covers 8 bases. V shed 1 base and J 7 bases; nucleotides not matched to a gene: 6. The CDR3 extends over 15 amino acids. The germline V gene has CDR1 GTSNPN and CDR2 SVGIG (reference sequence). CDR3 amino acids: CAWSGTGFGNSPLHF. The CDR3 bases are TGTGCCTGGAGTGGGACAGGGTTCGGGAATTCACCCCTCCACTTT.

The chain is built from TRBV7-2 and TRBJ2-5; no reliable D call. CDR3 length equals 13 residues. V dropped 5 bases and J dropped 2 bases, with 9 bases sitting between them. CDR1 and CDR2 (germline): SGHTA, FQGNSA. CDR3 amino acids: CASSLITQETQYF. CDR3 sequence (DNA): TGTGCCAGCAGCCTCATAACACAAGAGACCCAGTACTTC.

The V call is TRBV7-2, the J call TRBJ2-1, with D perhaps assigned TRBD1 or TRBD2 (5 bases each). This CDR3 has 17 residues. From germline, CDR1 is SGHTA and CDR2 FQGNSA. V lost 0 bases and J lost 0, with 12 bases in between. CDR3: CASSLAQGGYSYNEQFF. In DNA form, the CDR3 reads TGTGCCAGCAGCTTAGCGCAGGGCGGGTACTCCTACAATGAGCAGTTCTTC.

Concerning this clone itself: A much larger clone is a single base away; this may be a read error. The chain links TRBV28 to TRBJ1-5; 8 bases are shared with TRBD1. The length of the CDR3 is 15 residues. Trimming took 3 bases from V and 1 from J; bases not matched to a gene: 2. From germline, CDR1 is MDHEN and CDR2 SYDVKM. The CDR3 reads CASSLRTGSNQPQHF. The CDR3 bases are TGTGCCAGCAGTTTGCGGACAGGGAGCAATCAGCCCCAGCATTTT.

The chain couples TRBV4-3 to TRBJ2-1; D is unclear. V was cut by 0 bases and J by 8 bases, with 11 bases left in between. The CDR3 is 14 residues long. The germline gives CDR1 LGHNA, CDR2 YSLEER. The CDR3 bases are TGCGCCAGCAGCCAAGAACTGGAAAGTCATGAGCAGTTCTTC. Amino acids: CASSQELESHEQFF.

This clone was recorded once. The CDR3 DNA is TGTGCCAGCAGCTTAGCGTATCAGGGGACCTACGAGCAGTACTTC. This codes for CASSLAYQGTYEQYF. The chain carries TRBV7-2 and TRBJ2-7; tentatively, D is TRBD1 (6 bases). Germline V lookup: CDR1 SGHTA, CDR2 FQGNSA. This CDR3 contains 15 residues. V lost 0 bases and J lost 2, with 11 bases in between.

This CDR3 is CAISEGTYYQPQHF. DNA for the CDR3: TGTGCCATCAGTGAGGGGACATACTATCAGCCCCAGCATTTT. The rearrangement uses TRBV10-3 and TRBJ1-5; tentative D call: TRBD1 (6 bases). Germline assignment: CDR1 ENHRY and CDR2 SYGVKD. V gave up 2 bases and J gave up 5 bases, with 10 bases separating them. The CDR3 spans 14 residues.

The CDR3 reads CASSVKKPGHLYEQYF. In DNA form, the CDR3 reads TGTGCCAGTAGTGTGAAGAAACCGGGACACCTCTACGAGCAGTACTTC. The chain has TRBV19 and TRBJ2-7; a weak D match, TRBD1 (6 bases). The CDR3 sequence is 16 residues long. The germline V gene has CDR1 LNHDA and CDR2 SQIVND (reference sequence). V lost 5 bases to trimming and J lost 3 bases, with 20 bases between them.

The CDR3 is CSAAAANTGELFF. DNA of the CDR3: TGCAGCGCAGCGGCTGCAAACACCGGGGAGCTGTTTTTT. The rearrangement links TRBV29-1 to TRBJ2-2; D possibly corresponds to TRBD2 (5 bases). This CDR3 comprises 13 residues. The germline V gene encodes CDR1 SQVTM and CDR2 ANQGSEA. Trimming removed 7 bases from V and 2 bases from J, with 11 bases in between.

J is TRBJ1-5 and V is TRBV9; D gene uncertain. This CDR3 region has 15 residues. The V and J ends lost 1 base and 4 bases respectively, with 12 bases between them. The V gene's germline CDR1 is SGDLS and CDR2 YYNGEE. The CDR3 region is CASSVSQQPNQPQHF. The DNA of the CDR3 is TGTGCCAGCAGCGTAAGTCAACAGCCAAATCAGCCCCAGCATTTT.

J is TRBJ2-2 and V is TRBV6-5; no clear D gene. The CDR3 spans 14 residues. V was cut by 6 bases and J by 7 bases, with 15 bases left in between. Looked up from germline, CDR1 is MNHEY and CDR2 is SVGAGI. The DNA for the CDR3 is TGTGCCAGCAGCTCTGGTAACGCCTACGGGGAGCTGTTTTTT. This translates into CASSSGNAYGELFF.

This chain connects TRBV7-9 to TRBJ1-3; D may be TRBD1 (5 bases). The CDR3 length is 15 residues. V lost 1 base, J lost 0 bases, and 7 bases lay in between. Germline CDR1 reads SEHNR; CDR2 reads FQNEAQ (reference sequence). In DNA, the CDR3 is TGTGCCAGCAGCTTAGGGGACCTCTCTGGAAACACCATATATTTT. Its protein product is CASSLGDLSGNTIYF.

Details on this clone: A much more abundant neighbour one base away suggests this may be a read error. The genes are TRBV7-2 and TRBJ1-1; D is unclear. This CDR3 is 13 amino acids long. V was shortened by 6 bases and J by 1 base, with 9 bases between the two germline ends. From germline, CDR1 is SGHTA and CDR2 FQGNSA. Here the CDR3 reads CASSEGWNTEAFF. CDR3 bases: TGTGCCAGCAGTGAAGGGTGGAACACTGAAGCTTTCTTT. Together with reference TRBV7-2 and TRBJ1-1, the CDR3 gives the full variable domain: GAGVSQSPSNKVTEKGKDVELRCDPISGHTALYWYRQSLGQGLEFLIYFQGNSAPDKSGLPSDRFSAERTGGSVSTLTIQRTQQEDSAVYLCASSEGWNTEAFFGQGTRLTVV.

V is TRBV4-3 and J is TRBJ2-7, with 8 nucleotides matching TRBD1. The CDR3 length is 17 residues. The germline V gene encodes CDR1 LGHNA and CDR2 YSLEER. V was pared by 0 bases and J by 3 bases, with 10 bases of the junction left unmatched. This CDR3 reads CASSQEPPGQGVYEQYF. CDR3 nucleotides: TGCGCCAGCAGCCAAGAGCCCCCCGGACAGGGTGTCTACGAGCAGTACTTC.

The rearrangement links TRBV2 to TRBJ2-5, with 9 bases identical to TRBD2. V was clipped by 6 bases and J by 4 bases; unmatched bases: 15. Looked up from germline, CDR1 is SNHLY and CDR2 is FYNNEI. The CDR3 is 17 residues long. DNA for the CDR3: TGTGCCAGCAGCGCCTCGGCGGGGGGGCCGGCGGGAGAGACCCAGTACTTC. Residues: CASSASAGGPAGETQYF.